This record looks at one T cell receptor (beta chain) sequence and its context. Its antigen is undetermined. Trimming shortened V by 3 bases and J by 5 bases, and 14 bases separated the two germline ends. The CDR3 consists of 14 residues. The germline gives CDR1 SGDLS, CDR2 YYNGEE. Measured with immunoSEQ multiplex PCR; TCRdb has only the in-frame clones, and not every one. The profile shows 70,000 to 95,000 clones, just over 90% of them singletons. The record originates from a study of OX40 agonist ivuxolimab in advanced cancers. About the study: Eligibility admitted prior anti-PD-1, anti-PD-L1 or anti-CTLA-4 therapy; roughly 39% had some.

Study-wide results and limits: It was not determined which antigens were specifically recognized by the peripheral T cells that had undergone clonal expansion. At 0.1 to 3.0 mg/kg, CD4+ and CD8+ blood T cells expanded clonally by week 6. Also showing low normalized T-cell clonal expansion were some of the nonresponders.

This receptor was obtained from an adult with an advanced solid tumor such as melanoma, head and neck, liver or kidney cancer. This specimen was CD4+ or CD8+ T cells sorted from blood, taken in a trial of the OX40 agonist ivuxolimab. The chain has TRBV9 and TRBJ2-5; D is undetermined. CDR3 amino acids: CASSATNKGETQYF. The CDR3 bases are TGTGCCAGCAGCGCAACCAACAAGGGCGAGACCCAGTACTTC.